The clone carrying this T cell receptor (beta chain) has a count of ten or more. The target antigen is unknown. These data originate in a study of shared clonotypes between healthy human individuals. Looking at the study overall: Two women and three men aged 18 to 49 served as donors. Study-level findings and limits: Shared across four donors were roughly 4.8% of the naive CD4 clonotypes.

Over several immunoSEQ plates, each subset's genomic DNA was distributed in even portions. Sequencing used immunoSEQ multiplex PCR; TCRdb keeps in-frame clones, though not all of them. The sample yields about 1.1 million clones, roughly 74% seen once. CDR1 is SGHAT, CDR2 FQNNGV, per germline. The CDR3 covers 15 residues. Trimming removed 1 base at V and 10 bases at J, with 19 bases between. Sequenced input: memory CD4+ T cells from PBMCs. Described subset: CD45RA-negative fraction. The rearrangement joins TRBV11-2 to TRBJ1-1, with no clear D. This receptor was identified in a man between 18 and 35 years old in good health. Some clones in this sample may be carry-over from other donors' samples. CDR3 protein: CASSLGPGRGVGAFF. CDR3 coding DNA: TGTGCCAGCAGCTTAGGTCCGGGCCGGGGAGTTGGAGCTTTCTTT.